A selection of T cell receptor beta chains follows, all from one sample in a study of response to subunit inactivated influenza vaccine. TCRdb fed the RT-PCR reads into MiXCR, producing one record per CDR3 protein. The sample records 500,000 to 600,000 distinct CDR3 sequences, about 11% being singletons. The same data also contributed to another study, on T cells expressing NK-cell markers.

This material consisted of PBMCs from blood, taken on the day of vaccination. The origin of the receptors is a man between 50 and 59 years old who received an inactivated influenza vaccine. Both conserved end residues are part of each CDR3. A D gene is named only where the DNA matches it firmly. Not all rows give a size; the values are once, few, many and, for expanded clones, a class.

V: TRBV7-2
J: TRBJ2-2
size: few
D: NA
CDR3: CASSLIFGLVTGELFF
DNA: TGTGCCAGCAGCTTAATTTTTGGCCTGGTCACCGGGGAGCTGTTTTTT

V: TRBV4-3
J: TRBJ1-6
size: NA
D: NA
CDR3: CASSQGGGHYNSPLHF
DNA: TGCGCCAGCAGCCAAGGAGGGGGACACTATAATTCACCCCTCCACTTT

V: TRBV28
J: TRBJ2-2
size: few
D: NA
CDR3: CASVGENTGELFF
DNA: TGTGCCAGCGTAGGGGAGAACACCGGGGAGCTGTTTTTT

V: TRBV14
J: TRBJ1-4
size: NA
D: NA
CDR3: CASSHGGKLFF
DNA: TGTGCCAGCAGCCACGGTGGAAAACTGTTTTTT

V: TRBV19
J: TRBJ1-2
size: NA
D: NA
CDR3: CASSEDRYDGYTF
DNA: TGTGCCAGTAGTGAAGACAGGTATGATGGCTACACCTTC

V: TRBV20-1
J: TRBJ2-1
size: few
D: TRBD1
CDR3: CSATTPGQGANEQFF
DNA: TGCAGTGCCACAACGCCGGGACAGGGAGCTAATGAGCAGTTCTTC

V: TRBV11-2
J: TRBJ2-3
size: few
D: TRBD2
CDR3: CASSLDLGLAGTFATQYF
DNA: TGTGCCAGCAGCTTAGATCTGGGACTAGCGGGAACTTTTGCTACGCAGTATTTT

V: TRBV12-3/TRBV12-4
J: TRBJ2-2
size: many
D: TRBD2
CDR3: CASSPRTSGVAGELFF
DNA: TGTGCCAGCAGTCCCCGGACTAGCGGGGTGGCAGGGGAGCTGTTTTTT

V: TRBV29-1
J: TRBJ2-2
size: many
D: NA
CDR3: CSAGQSGELFF
DNA: TGCAGCGCCGGACAGTCCGGGGAGCTGTTTTTT

V: TRBV6-5
J: TRBJ2-5
size: few
D: NA
CDR3: CASSYSPPGTFETQYF
DNA: TGTGCCAGCAGTTACTCCCCACCTGGGACATTTGAGACCCAGTACTTC

V: TRBV15
J: TRBJ2-2
size: few
D: NA
CDR3: CATSRAKSLAGELFF
DNA: TGTGCCACCAGCAGAGCTAAGTCCCTGGCCGGGGAGCTGTTTTTT

V: TRBV12-3/TRBV12-4
J: TRBJ2-2
size: many
D: NA
CDR3: CASRPNYGTPNTGELFF
DNA: TGTGCCAGCAGACCTAACTACGGGACACCGAACACCGGGGAGCTGTTTTTT

V: TRBV2
J: TRBJ2-7
size: NA
D: NA
CDR3: CASSPGLRPYEQYF
DNA: TGTGCCAGCAGCCCTGGGTTGAGGCCCTACGAGCAGTACTTC

V: TRBV11-2
J: TRBJ1-1
size: few
D: TRBD1
CDR3: CASSGRDRGDEAFF
DNA: TGTGCCAGCAGCGGCCGGGACAGGGGAGATGAAGCTTTCTTT

V: TRBV5-1
J: TRBJ2-5
size: many
D: NA
CDR3: CASSLEDRRSETQYF
DNA: TGCGCCAGCAGCTTGGAGGACCGTCGATCGGAGACCCAGTACTTC

V: TRBV6-1
J: TRBJ2-2
size: many
D: NA
CDR3: CASSEVDRGVFGELFF
DNA: TGTGCCAGCAGTGAAGTGGACAGAGGTGTGTTCGGGGAGCTGTTTTTT

V: TRBV27
J: TRBJ2-5
size: few
D: TRBD1
CDR3: CASSPGQGAWLGTQYF
DNA: TGTGCCAGCAGTCCAGGACAGGGGGCTTGGTTGGGGACCCAGTACTTC

V: TRBV6-1
J: TRBJ1-3
size: few
D: NA
CDR3: CASSERDSGNTIYF
DNA: TGTGCCAGCAGTGAAAGGGACTCTGGAAACACCATATATTTT

V: TRBV2
J: TRBJ2-7
size: NA
D: NA
CDR3: CASSAGALHGVQYF
DNA: TGTGCCAGCAGTGCAGGGGCCCTACATGGGGTGCAGTACTTC

V: TRBV7-8
J: TRBJ2-5
size: few
D: TRBD2
CDR3: CASSPTRSSGRATGETQYF
DNA: TGTGCCAGCAGCCCAACGCGATCTAGCGGGAGGGCGACGGGGGAGACCCAGTACTTC

V: TRBV12-3/TRBV12-4
J: TRBJ2-7
size: NA
D: NA
CDR3: CASSLVGSTYEQYF
DNA: TGTGCCAGCAGTTTAGTCGGCAGCACCTACGAGCAGTACTTC

V: TRBV4-2
J: TRBJ2-7
size: few
D: TRBD2
CDR3: CASSQNDAGVSYEQYF
DNA: TGTGCCAGCAGCCAAAACGATGCGGGAGTTTCCTACGAGCAGTACTTC

V: TRBV4-1
J: TRBJ2-5
size: NA
D: TRBD2
CDR3: CASSRLAAETQYF
DNA: TGCGCCAGCAGCCGACTAGCAGCAGAGACCCAGTACTTC

V: TRBV30
J: TRBJ2-1
size: many
D: NA
CDR3: CAWSAGGKLDEQFF
DNA: TGTGCCTGGAGTGCGGGGGGCAAATTGGATGAGCAGTTCTTC

V: TRBV21-1
J: TRBJ2-4
size: few
D: NA
CDR3: CASIGDAQNIQYF
DNA: TGTGCCAGCATAGGGGATGCCCAAAACATTCAGTACTTC

V: TRBV12-3/TRBV12-4
J: TRBJ2-1
size: NA
D: NA
CDR3: CASTERTAQYNEQFF
DNA: TGTGCCAGCACCGAACGGACAGCCCAATACAATGAGCAGTTCTTC

V: TRBV20-1
J: TRBJ2-5
size: few
D: TRBD2
CDR3: CSARLAGTGTQYF
DNA: TGCAGTGCCAGACTAGCGGGGACGGGGACCCAGTACTTC

V: TRBV20-1
J: TRBJ2-5
size: NA
D: NA
CDR3: CSASHPVQETQYF
DNA: TGCAGTGCTAGTCATCCAGTCCAAGAGACCCAGTACTTC